Reported below is one T cell receptor beta chain. Its target is unknown. Donors with ophthalmopathy: moderate-to-severe activity, CAS ≥3, NOSPECS ≥4, duration under 3 months. Using RNA transcripts, the TCR beta CDR3 regions were amplified. The first round was an RT-PCR with HTBI primers, and the second round was a multiplex PCR. TCRdb used MiXCR to reprocess the multiplex PCR reads, holding one entry per CDR3 protein. The sample contains 210,000 or so distinct CDR3 sequences, roughly 29% of which appear only once. The data were taken from a study of Graves' ophthalmopathy and Graves' hyperthyroidism. Study conclusions and caveats: Prediction of ophthalmopathy progression reached around 70% sensitivity and approximately 74% specificity.

CDR3 length: 15 amino acids. Germline CDR1 and CDR2: MNHEY and SVGEGT. With V trimmed by 2 bases and J by 2 bases, 3 bases remained unmatched. The chain couples TRBV6-2 or TRBV6-3 to TRBJ1-5; 7 nucleotides match TRBD1. Input material: peripheral blood. The origin of this receptor is a man aged 50-59 years with Graves' ophthalmopathy. DNA of the CDR3: TGTGCCAGCAGTTACGCAGGGGGGCGCAATCAGCCCCAGCATTTT. Its protein is CASSYAGGRNQPQHF.